The 3 T cell receptor beta chains below all came from one sample that was sequenced in a study of shared clonotypes between healthy human individuals. Using immunoSEQ multiplex PCR, the repertoire was profiled, and TCRdb retains in-frame clones only, with some absent. The table includes 550,000 to 700,000 clones, more than 70% detected once. Sequencing was performed on memory CD4+ T cells sorted from blood. Subset specified: CD45RA-negative fraction. The source is a woman younger than 45 in good health.

This chain connects TRBV4-2 to TRBJ2-1; 9 bases map to TRBD2. CDR1 is LGHNA, CDR2 YNFKEQ, per germline. After removal of 1 base from V and 6 bases from J, the junction contained 7 bases not matched to a gene. The CDR3 is made up of 16 amino acids. For the CDR3, the DNA is TGTGCCAGCAGCCAAGCACATAGCGGGAGTAGCAATGAGCAGTTCTTC. Protein sequence: CASSQAHSGSSNEQFF.

The V call is TRBV25-1, the J call TRBJ2-7; 8 bases agree with TRBD2. The length of the CDR3 is 16 residues. The V gene's germline CDR1 is MGHDK and CDR2 SYGVNS. J lost 5 bases, V lost 4 bases, and 13 bases had no gene match. In DNA form, the CDR3 reads TGTGCCAGCAGTGCAGAAGCGGGAGTGCCCGCGGACGAGCAGTACTTC. Its translation: CASSAEAGVPADEQYF.

This chain joins TRBV10-1 and TRBJ2-3; weak D call: TRBD1 (6 bases). The CDR3 is 15 residues long. Germline V gene data show CDR1 as WNHNN and CDR2 as SYGVQD (reference sequence). V lost 0 bases, J lost 4 bases, and 11 bases lay in between. CDR3: CASSESMSGADTQYF. CDR3 nucleotides: TGCGCCAGCAGTGAGTCGATGTCAGGGGCAGATACGCAGTATTTT.